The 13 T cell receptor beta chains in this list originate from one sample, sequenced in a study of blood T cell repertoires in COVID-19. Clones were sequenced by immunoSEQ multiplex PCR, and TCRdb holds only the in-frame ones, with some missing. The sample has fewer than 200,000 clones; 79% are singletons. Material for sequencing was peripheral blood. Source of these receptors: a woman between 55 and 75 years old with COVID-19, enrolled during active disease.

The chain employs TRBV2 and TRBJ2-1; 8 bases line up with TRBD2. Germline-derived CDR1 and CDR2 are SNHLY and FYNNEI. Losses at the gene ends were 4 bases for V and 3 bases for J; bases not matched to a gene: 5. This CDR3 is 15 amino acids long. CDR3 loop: CASSGGGSRYNEQFF. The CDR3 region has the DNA TGTGCCAGCAGTGGCGGGGGGTCGCGCTACAATGAGCAGTTCTTC.

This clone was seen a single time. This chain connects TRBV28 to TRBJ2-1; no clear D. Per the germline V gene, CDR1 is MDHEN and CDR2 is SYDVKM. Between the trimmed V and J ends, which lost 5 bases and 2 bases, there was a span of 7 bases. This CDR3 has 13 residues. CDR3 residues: CASSNPAYNEQFF. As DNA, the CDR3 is TGTGCCAGCAGTAACCCGGCCTACAATGAGCAGTTCTTC.

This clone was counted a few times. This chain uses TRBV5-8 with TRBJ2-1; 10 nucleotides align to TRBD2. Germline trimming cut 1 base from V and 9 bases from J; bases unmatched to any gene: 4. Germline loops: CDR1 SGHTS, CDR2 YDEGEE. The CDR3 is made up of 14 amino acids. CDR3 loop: CASSLLLAGVEQFF. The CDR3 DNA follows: TGTGCCAGCAGCTTGTTGCTAGCGGGAGTTGAGCAGTTCTTC. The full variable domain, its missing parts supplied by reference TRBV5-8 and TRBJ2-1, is EAGVTQSPTHLIKTRGQQATLRCSPISGHTSVYWYQQALGLGLQFLLWYDEGEERNRGNFPPRFSGRQFPNYSSELNVNALELEDSALYLCASSLLLAGVEQFFGPGTRLTVL.

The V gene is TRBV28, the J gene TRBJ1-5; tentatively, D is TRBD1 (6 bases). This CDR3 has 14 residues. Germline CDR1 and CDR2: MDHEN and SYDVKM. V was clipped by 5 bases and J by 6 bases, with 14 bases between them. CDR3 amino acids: CASSLRGGGQPQHF. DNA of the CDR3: TGTGCCAGCAGTCTAAGGGGGGGTGGTCAGCCCCAGCATTTT.

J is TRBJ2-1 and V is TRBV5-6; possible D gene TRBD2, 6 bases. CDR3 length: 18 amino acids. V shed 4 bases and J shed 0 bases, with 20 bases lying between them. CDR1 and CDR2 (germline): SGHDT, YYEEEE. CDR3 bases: TGTGCCAGCAGCGCACAGCTTGGGACTGGCTTCTCCTACAATGAGCAGTTCTTC. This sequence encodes CASSAQLGTGFSYNEQFF.

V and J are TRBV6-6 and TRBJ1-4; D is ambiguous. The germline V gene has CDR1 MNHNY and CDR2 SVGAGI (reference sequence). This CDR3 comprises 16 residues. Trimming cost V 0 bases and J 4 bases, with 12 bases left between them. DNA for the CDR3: TGTGCCAGCAGTTACTCGACGGCACAGAATAATGAAAAACTGTTTTTT. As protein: CASSYSTAQNNEKLFF.

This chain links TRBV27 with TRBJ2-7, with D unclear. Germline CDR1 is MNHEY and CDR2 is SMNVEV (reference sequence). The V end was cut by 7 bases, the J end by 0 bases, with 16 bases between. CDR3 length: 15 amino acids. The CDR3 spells CASTLIVPSSYEQYV. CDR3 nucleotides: TGTGCCAGCACGCTGATAGTGCCGAGCTCCTACGAGCAGTACGTC.

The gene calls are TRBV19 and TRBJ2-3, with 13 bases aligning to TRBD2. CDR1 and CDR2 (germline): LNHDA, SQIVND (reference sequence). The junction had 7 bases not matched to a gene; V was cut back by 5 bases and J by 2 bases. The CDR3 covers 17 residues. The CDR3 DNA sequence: TGTGCCAGTAGTCCCGGGACTAGCGGGACGAACACAGATACGCAGTATTTT. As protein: CASSPGTSGTNTDTQYF.

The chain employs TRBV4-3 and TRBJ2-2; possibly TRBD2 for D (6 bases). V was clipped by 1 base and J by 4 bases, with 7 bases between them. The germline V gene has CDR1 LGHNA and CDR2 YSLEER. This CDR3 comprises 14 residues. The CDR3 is CASSQVGGTGELFF. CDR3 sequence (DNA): TGCGCCAGCAGCCAAGTGGGGGGCACCGGGGAGCTGTTTTTT.

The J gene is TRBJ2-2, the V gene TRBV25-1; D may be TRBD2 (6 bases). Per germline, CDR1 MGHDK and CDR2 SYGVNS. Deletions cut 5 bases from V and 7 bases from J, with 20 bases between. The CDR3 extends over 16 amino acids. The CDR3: CASSPAGGKDNGELFF. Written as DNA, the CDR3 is TGTGCCAGCAGTCCCGCCGGGGGAAAGGACAACGGGGAGCTGTTTTTT.

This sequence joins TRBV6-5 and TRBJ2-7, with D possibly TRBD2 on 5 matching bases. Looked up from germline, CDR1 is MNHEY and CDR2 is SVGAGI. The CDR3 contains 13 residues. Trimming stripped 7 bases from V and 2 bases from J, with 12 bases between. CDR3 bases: TGTGCCAGCAAGAGGGCCCCCACCTACGAGCAGTACTTC. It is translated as CASKRAPTYEQYF.

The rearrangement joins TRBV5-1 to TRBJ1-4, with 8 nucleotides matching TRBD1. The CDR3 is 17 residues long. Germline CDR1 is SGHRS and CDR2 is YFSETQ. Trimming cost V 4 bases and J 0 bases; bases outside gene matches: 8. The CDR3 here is CASSRGDRPATNEKLFF. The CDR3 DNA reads TGCGCCAGCAGCCGAGGGGACAGGCCTGCAACTAATGAAAAACTGTTTTTT.

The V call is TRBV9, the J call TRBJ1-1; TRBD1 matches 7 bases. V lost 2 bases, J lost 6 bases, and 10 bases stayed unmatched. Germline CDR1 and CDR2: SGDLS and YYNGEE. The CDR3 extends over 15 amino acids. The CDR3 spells CASSVAGTDGAEAFF. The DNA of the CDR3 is TGTGCCAGCAGCGTGGCCGGGACAGACGGGGCTGAAGCTTTCTTT.